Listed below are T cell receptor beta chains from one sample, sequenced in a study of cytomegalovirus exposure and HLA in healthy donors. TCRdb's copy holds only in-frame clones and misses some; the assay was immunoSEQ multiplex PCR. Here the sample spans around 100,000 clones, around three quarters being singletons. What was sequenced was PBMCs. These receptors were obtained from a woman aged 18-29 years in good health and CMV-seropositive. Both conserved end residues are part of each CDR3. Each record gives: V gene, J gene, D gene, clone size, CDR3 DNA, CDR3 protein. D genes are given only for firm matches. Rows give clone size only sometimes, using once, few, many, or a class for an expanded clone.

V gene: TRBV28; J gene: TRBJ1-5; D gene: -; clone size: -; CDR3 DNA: TGTGCCAGCAGTTTATGGACAGAGAGTAGCAATCAGCCCCAGCATTTT; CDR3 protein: CASSLWTESSNQPQHF
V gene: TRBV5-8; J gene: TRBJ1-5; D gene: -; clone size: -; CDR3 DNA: TGTGCCAGCAGCCCCTTGGGGCAGGGGCGACAGCCCCAGCATTTT; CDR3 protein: CASSPLGQGRQPQHF
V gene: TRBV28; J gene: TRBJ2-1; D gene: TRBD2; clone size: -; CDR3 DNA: TGTGCCAGCAGTTCTTTAGCGGGAGGGGCGTACAATGAGCAGTTCTTC; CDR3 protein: CASSSLAGGAYNEQFF
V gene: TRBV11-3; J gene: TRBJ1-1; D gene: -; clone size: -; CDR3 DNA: TGTGCCAGCAGCGGAGGGGCACAGCTGAACACTGAAGCTTTCTTT; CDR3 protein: CASSGGAQLNTEAFF
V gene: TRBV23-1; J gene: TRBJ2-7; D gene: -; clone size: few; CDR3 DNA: TGCGCCAGCAGTCAAGACTTAGGGGGATTCTCCTACGAGCAGTACTTC; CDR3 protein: CASSQDLGGFSYEQYF
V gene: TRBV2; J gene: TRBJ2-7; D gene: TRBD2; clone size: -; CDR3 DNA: TGTGCCAGCAGAGGGACTAGCGGGATAGACGAGCAGTACTTC; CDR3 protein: CASRGTSGIDEQYF
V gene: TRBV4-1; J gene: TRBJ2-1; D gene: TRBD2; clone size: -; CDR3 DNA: TGCGCCAGCAGCCAGCGCTTAGCGGGAAGCTCCTACAATGAGCAGTTCTTC; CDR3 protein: CASSQRLAGSSYNEQFF
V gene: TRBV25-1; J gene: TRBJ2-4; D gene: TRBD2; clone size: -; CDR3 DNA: TGTGCCAGCCGAGACTACGCGGGGGTAGTAGCCAAAAACATTCAGTACTTC; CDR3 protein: CASRDYAGVVAKNIQYF
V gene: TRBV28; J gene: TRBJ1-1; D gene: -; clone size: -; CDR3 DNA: TGTGCCAGCAGTTTACCAACGACAGGCTATACTGAAGCTTTCTTT; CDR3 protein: CASSLPTTGYTEAFF
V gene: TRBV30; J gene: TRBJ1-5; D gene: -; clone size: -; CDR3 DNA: TGTGCCTGGAGGGCGGGTCCGAGCAATCAGCCCCAGCATTTT; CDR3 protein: CAWRAGPSNQPQHF
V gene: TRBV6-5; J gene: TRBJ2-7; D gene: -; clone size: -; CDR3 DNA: TGTGCCAGCAGTTACTTCGGGGGTGGGTACGAGCAGTACTTC; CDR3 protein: CASSYFGGGYEQYF
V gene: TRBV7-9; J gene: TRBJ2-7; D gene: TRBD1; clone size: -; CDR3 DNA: TGTGCCAGCAGCCCGGGACAGTCCTACGAGCAGTACTTC; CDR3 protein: CASSPGQSYEQYF
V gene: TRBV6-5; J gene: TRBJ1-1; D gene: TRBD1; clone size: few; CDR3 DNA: TGTGCCAGCAGTCCACTCATCCGAGGGGACAGTGAAGCTTTCTTT; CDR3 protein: CASSPLIRGDSEAFF
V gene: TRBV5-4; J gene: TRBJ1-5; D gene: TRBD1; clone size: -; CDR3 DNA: TGTGCCAGCAGCTTGGATCAGGGGGCCAGCCCCCAGCATTTT; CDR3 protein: CASSLDQGASPQHF
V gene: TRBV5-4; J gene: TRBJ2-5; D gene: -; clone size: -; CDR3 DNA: TGTGCCAGCAGCCGCCCAGGGCAGCAAGAGACCCAGTACTTC; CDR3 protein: CASSRPGQQETQYF
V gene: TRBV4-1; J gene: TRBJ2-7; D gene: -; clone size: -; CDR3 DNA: TGCGCCAGCAGCCAAGGGTGGGGCGCCGGCCACGAGCAGTACTTC; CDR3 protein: CASSQGWGAGHEQYF
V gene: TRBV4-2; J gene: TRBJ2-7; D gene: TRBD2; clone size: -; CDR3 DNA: TGTGCCAGCGGGGGGGCCTACGAGCAGTACTTC; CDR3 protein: CASGGAYEQYF
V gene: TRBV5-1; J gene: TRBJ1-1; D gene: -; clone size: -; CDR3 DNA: TGCGCCAGCAGCTTGGCCTGGAGTGGGAACACTGAAGCTTTCTTT; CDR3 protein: CASSLAWSGNTEAFF
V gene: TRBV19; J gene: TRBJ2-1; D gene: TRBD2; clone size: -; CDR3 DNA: TGTGCCAGTAGTAGGACTAGCGGGATTGGTGACAATGAGCAGTTCTTC; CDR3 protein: CASSRTSGIGDNEQFF
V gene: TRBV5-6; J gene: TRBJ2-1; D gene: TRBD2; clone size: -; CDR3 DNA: TGTGCCAGCAGCTTGGGCCTAGCGGGATGGAATGAGCAGTTCTTC; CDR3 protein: CASSLGLAGWNEQFF
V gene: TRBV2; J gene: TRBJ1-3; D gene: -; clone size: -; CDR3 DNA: TGTGCCAGCAGTGGAGGAGACAGCTTCTCTGGAAACACCATATATTTT; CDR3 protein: CASSGGDSFSGNTIYF
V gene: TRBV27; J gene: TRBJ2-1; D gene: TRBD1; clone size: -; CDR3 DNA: TGTGCCAGCAGTTTAGGGGACAGGGGCGTCTACAATGAGCAGTTCTTC; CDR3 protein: CASSLGDRGVYNEQFF